This TCR beta chain derives from a study of cytomegalovirus exposure and HLA in healthy donors. Study overall: In a later analysis, it was reported that the 110 or so validation repertoires had been produced on the same platform as the roughly 700 repertoires belonging to the first cohort.

Here immunoSEQ multiplex PCR was the method, and the copy in TCRdb shows in-frame clones only, minus some. The table lists 57,000 or so clones, about 91% of them singletons. Notes on the study in general: For cytomegalovirus status, the classifier reportedly gave diagnoses with high specificity and sensitivity. The dataset shows that most TCR sequences were rare, while some public TCRs occurred in many donors.

Details on this clone: Its antigen is as yet unknown.

Deletions cut 3 bases from V and 0 bases from J, with 2 bases between. CDR1 MNHEY and CDR2 SVGAGI come from the germline V gene. The CDR3 is 12 amino acids. The chain couples TRBV6-5 to TRBJ2-5; unclear D gene. The TCR was taken from a woman in her 30s in good health and CMV-seronegative. Sample: PBMCs. DNA of the CDR3: TGTGCCAGCAGTTATAACCAAGAGACCCAGTACTTC. This gives the protein CASSYNQETQYF.